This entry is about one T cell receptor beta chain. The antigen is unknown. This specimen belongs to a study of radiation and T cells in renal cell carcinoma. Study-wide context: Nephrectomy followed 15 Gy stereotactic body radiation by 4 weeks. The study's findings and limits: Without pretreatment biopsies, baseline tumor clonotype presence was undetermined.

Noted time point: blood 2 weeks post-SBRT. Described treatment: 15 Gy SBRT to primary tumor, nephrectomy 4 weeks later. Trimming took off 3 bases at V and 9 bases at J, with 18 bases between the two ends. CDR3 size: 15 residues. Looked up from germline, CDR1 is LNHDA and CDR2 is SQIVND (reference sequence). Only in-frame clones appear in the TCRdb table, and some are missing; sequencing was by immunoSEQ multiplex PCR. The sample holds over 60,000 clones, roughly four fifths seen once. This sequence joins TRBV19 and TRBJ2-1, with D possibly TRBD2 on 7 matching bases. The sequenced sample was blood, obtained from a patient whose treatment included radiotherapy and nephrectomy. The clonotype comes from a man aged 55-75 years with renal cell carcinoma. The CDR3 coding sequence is TGTGCCAGTAGTATTGGGGCGGGGGCGCAGGGTGAGCAGTTCTTC. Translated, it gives CASSIGAGAQGEQFF.